Below are 30 T cell receptor beta chains sequenced from a single sample in a study of blood T cell repertoires in COVID-19. Measured with immunoSEQ multiplex PCR; TCRdb has only the in-frame clones, and not every one. The sample has 200,000 to 250,000 clones; 86% are singletons. The sample consisted of peripheral blood. The receptors originated from a man in his forties or fifties with acute or convalescent COVID-19.

This clone appeared once. One end of the junction is discordant with germline, which a read error may explain. CDR3: CASSSPRQEKAF. The CDR3 nucleotides read TGTGCCAGCAGTTCACCACGACAGGAAAAAGCCTTC. J is TRBJ2-4 and V is TRBV7-9, with D possibly being TRBD1 (6 bases). CDR3 length: 12 residues. Germline assignment: CDR1 SEHNR and CDR2 FQNEAQ (reference sequence).

J is TRBJ1-2 and V is TRBV5-6, with D unclear. The CDR3 runs 13 residues. In germline, CDR1 is SGHDT, CDR2 YYEEEE. The V end was cut by 0 bases, the J end by 4 bases, with 7 bases between. CDR3 sequence: CASSLDSGYGYTF. The CDR3 nucleotides are TGTGCCAGCAGCTTGGATTCCGGCTATGGCTACACCTTC.

V gene TRBV6-1 combines with J gene TRBJ1-1; TRBD1 is a possible D gene (6 bases). There are 14 residues in the CDR3. Trimming took off 5 bases at V and 1 base at J, with 11 bases between the two ends. The V gene's germline CDR1 is MNHNS and CDR2 SASEGT. The CDR3 loop reads CASSWQGPNTEAFF. The CDR3 DNA sequence: TGTGCCAGCAGTTGGCAGGGGCCGAACACTGAAGCTTTCTTT.

Concerning this clone: One end of the junction fails to match germline, which may point to a read error. This chain connects TRBV18 to TRBJ1-3; no clear D. CDR1 KGHSH and CDR2 LQKENI come from the germline V gene. The CDR3 sequence is 16 residues long. This chain's CDR3 is CASSPRGVGQGNTIYF. In DNA, the CDR3 is TGTGCCAGCTCGCCACGCGGGGTGGGCCAGGGAAACACCATATATTTT.

The gene calls are TRBV3-1 (or the pseudogene TRBV3-2) and TRBJ2-7; TRBD1 is a possible D gene (6 bases). The CDR3 runs 15 residues. V lost 1 base and J lost 2, with 12 bases in between. Germline values: CDR1 LGHDT, CDR2 YNNKEL (reference sequence). This chain's CDR3 is CASSQVRGRAYEQYF. CDR3 nucleotide sequence: TGTGCCAGCAGCCAAGTCAGGGGCAGGGCCTACGAGCAGTACTTC.

Of note for this clone: An end of the junction does not agree with germline; a read error may underlie this. V is TRBV18 and J is TRBJ1-1, with 8 bases fitting TRBD1. The CDR3 covers 13 residues. In germline, CDR1 is KGHSH, CDR2 LQKENI. The chain's CDR3 is CAISQGENTEAFF. The CDR3 nucleotides read TGTGCCATCTCACAGGGGGAGAACACTGAAGCTTTCTTT. The whole variable domain, filled in from reference TRBV18 and TRBJ1-1, reads NAGVMQNPRHLVRRRGQEARLRCSPMKGHSHVYWYRQLPEEGLKFMVYLQKENIIDESGMPKERFSAEFPKEGPSILRIQQVVRGDSAAYFCAISQGENTEAFFGQGTRLTVV.

The genes are TRBV20-1 and TRBJ1-1, with D perhaps TRBD1 (5 bases). V was trimmed by 3 bases and J by 8 bases, leaving 7 bases between them. Germline-derived CDR1 and CDR2 are DFQATT and SNEGSKA (reference sequence). The CDR3 consists of 10 residues. The CDR3 DNA follows: TGCAGTGCTAGGACAGAGGAAGCTTTCTTT. Residues: CSARTEEAFF.

This clone was seen a handful of times. The rearrangement links TRBV6-6 to TRBJ1-5; 8 bases align to TRBD1. Germline lookup yields CDR1 MNHNY and CDR2 SVGAGI (reference sequence). V trimming: 0 bases; J trimming: 6 bases; junction bases outside the gene matches: 7. CDR3 length: 16 residues. The CDR3 loop reads CASSYSGRGLGQPQHF. CDR3 coding DNA: TGTGCCAGCAGTTACTCGGGCAGGGGGCTAGGTCAGCCCCAGCATTTT.

This chain joins TRBV6-5 and TRBJ1-2; a weak D match, TRBD1 (6 bases). CDR1 and CDR2 (germline): MNHEY, SVGAGI. This CDR3 region has 14 residues. The V end lost 5 bases, the J end lost 11 bases, and 21 bases lay between the germline ends. The DNA of the CDR3 is TGTGCCAGCAGTCCTGGGACATCATCCCCCGCTTACACCTTC. It codes for CASSPGTSSPAYTF.

This chain uses TRBV5-6 with TRBJ1-4, with 7 bases fitting TRBD1. The germline gives CDR1 SGHDT, CDR2 YYEEEE. The CDR3 runs 16 residues. V was pared by 0 bases and J by 8 bases, with 10 bases of the junction left unmatched. CDR3: CASSLEGDSAGEKLFF. The CDR3 nucleotides are TGTGCCAGCAGCTTGGAGGGGGACAGTGCGGGCGAAAAACTGTTTTTT.

The chain uses TRBV7-3 and TRBJ2-3; 11 bases line up with TRBD2. Looked up from germline, CDR1 is SGHTA and CDR2 is FQGTGA. This CDR3 region has 18 residues. V lost 5 bases and J lost 2; bases outside the gene matches: 12. The CDR3 DNA reads TGTGCCAGCAGCCCCAACCCCGGACTAGCGGGCCCCACAGATACGCAGTATTTT. Translated: CASSPNPGLAGPTDTQYF. Combining the CDR3 with reference TRBV7-3 and TRBJ2-3 gives the whole variable domain GAGVSQTPSNKVTEKGKYVELRCDPISGHTALYWYRQSLGQGPEFLIYFQGTGAADDSGLPNDRFFAVRPEGSVSTLKIQRTERGDSAVYLCASSPNPGLAGPTDTQYFGPGTRLTVL.

The chain has TRBV6-5 and TRBJ2-3; 9 bases align to TRBD2. The V gene's germline CDR1 is MNHEY and CDR2 SVGAGI. The length of the CDR3 is 16 residues. V trimming: 0 bases; J trimming: 4 bases; junction bases outside the gene matches: 5. CDR3 nucleotide sequence: TGTGCCAGCAGTTACTCCGGCGGGGGGGCCCCAGATACGCAGTATTTT. Translated: CASSYSGGGAPDTQYF.

The gene calls are TRBV4-1 and TRBJ1-5, with a tentative D call TRBD1 (6 bases). There are 15 residues in the CDR3. CDR1 and CDR2 from the germline V gene are MGHRA and YSYEKL. Trimming left V 2 bases short and J 10 bases short, with 18 bases between. The CDR3 coding sequence is TGCGCCAGCAGCCAATTGTACAGGGAGTATAACCCCCAGCATTTT. It yields the protein CASSQLYREYNPQHF.

This sequence joins TRBV6-6 and TRBJ2-5; D is perhaps TRBD2 (6 bases). The CDR3 consists of 12 residues. Trimming stripped 6 bases from V and 5 bases from J, with 10 bases between. Germline loops: CDR1 MNHNY, CDR2 SVGAGI (reference sequence). CDR3 in amino acids: CASSTGGETQYF. The DNA of the CDR3 is TGTGCCAGCAGCACCGGAGGGGAGACCCAGTACTTC.

The chain has TRBV6-1 and TRBJ1-2; D is possibly TRBD1 (6 bases). The germline V and J ends were trimmed by 4 bases and 5 bases, with 20 bases remaining between them. Germline assignment: CDR1 MNHNS and CDR2 SASEGT. The CDR3 has 16 residues. This chain's CDR3 is CASSANLGTRLYGYTF. The CDR3, as DNA: TGTGCCAGCAGTGCAAACCTCGGGACAAGACTTTATGGCTACACCTTC.

CDR3 nucleotide sequence: TGTGCCAGCAGCGCGGTCAACACTGAAGCTTTCTTT. This translates into CASSAVNTEAFF. This sequence joins TRBV7-9 and TRBJ1-1; no reliable D call. Trimming stripped 5 bases from V and 2 bases from J, with 6 bases between. The CDR3 extends over 12 amino acids. The V gene's germline CDR1 is SEHNR and CDR2 FQNEAQ (reference sequence).

Points on this clone: At the DNA level, this CDR3 is encoded by other sequences in the same sample as well. The CDR3 DNA reads as TGTGCCAGCAGCGCGGGGACAGAAGTCTACGAGCAGTACTTC. As protein: CASSAGTEVYEQYF. This chain joins TRBV2 and TRBJ2-7, with D perhaps TRBD1 (7 bases). Germline V CDR1 and CDR2: SNHLY, FYNNEI. The V gene lost 6 bases and the J gene lost 3 bases, with 15 bases spanning the gap. The CDR3 is 14 residues long.

The CDR3 loop reads CASRDTLSGIQPQHF. In nucleotides, the CDR3 is TGTGCCTCCCGGGACACCCTCTCAGGGATTCAGCCCCAGCATTTT. The chain combines TRBV6-5 with TRBJ1-5; possibly TRBD1 for D (6 bases). From germline, CDR1 is MNHEY and CDR2 SVGAGI. This CDR3 region has 15 residues. The V end was cut by 11 bases, the J end by 6 bases, with 23 bases between.

This clone was recorded only once. The chain employs TRBV12-5 and TRBJ2-7, with TRBD1 matching over 9 bases. The CDR3 covers 15 residues. The germline gives CDR1 LGHNT, CDR2 FRNRAP. V shed 6 bases, J shed 4 bases, and the junction held 10 bases outside the gene matches. The CDR3 nucleotides are TGTGCTAGTGGCCGGGGGAGGACAGGGGCGTACGAGCAGTACTTC. This gives the protein CASGRGRTGAYEQYF.

The CDR3 here is CAWSVSLLSNQPQHF. The DNA of the CDR3 is TGTGCCTGGAGTGTATCGTTGCTAAGCAATCAGCCCCAGCATTTT. The V and J genes are TRBV30 and TRBJ1-5; D is unclear. Germline V gene data show CDR1 as GTSNPN and CDR2 as SVGIG (reference sequence). Trimming stripped 0 bases from V and 1 base from J, with 10 bases between. The CDR3 covers 15 residues.

A few counts support this clone. This chain joins TRBV4-1 and TRBJ1-6, with 10 bases aligning to TRBD1. CDR3 length equals 19 residues. CDR1 MGHRA and CDR2 YSYEKL come from the germline V gene. After removal of 1 base from V and 5 bases from J, the junction contained 11 bases not matched to a gene. In DNA, the CDR3 is TGCGCCAGCAGCCAAGGAAGATACGGGACAGGGGTTCATAATTCACCCCTCCACTTT. Amino acids: CASSQGRYGTGVHNSPLHF.

This chain uses TRBV12-3 or TRBV12-4 with TRBJ1-1, with TRBD1 as a possible D gene (5 bases). The CDR3 is 11 residues long. Trimming took off 2 bases at V and 7 bases at J, with 5 bases between the two ends. CDR3 sequence: CASSLQGEAFF. The CDR3 nucleotides are TGTGCCAGCAGTTTACAGGGTGAAGCTTTCTTT.

The chain joins TRBV18 to TRBJ1-1, with 7 bases aligning to TRBD1. The trim removed 0 bases at V and 4 bases at J, leaving 5 bases unmatched. This CDR3 is built from 15 residues. Germline V gene lookup returns CDR1 KGHSH and CDR2 LQKENI. The CDR3 is CASSPPTGTSTEAFF. CDR3 nucleotides: TGTGCCAGCTCACCACCGACAGGGACGAGCACTGAAGCTTTCTTT.

The chain recombines TRBV7-3 with TRBJ1-1, with a possible D match to TRBD1 (6 bases). Trimming took off 2 bases at V and 1 base at J, with 8 bases between the two ends. This CDR3 has 14 residues. From germline, CDR1 is SGHTA and CDR2 FQGTGA. The CDR3 loop reads CASSLGTRNTEAFF. The CDR3 DNA is TGTGCCAGCAGCTTAGGGACAAGGAACACTGAAGCTTTCTTT.

This clone has just one count. The gene calls are TRBV19 and TRBJ1-3; D is perhaps TRBD1 (6 bases). In germline, CDR1 is LNHDA, CDR2 SQIVND (reference sequence). Trimming shortened V by 7 bases and J by 7 bases, and 14 bases separated the two germline ends. CDR3 size: 13 residues. The CDR3 nucleotides are TGTGCCAGTACCCCCGGACAGCTTAACACCATATATTTT. It translates to CASTPGQLNTIYF. The full variable domain, with the rest looked up from reference TRBV19 and TRBJ1-3, is DGGITQSPKYLFRKEGQNVTLSCEQNLNHDAMYWYRQDPGQGLRLIYYSQIVNDFQKGDIAEGYSVSREKKESFPLTVTSAQKNPTAFYLCASTPGQLNTIYFGEGSWLTVV.

This clone has just a few counts. The V and J genes are TRBV7-6 and TRBJ2-3; TRBD2 matches at 10 bases. V shed 2 bases, J shed 4 bases, and the junction held 6 bases outside the gene matches. Looked up from germline, CDR1 is SGHVS and CDR2 is FNYEAQ. CDR3 length: 16 residues. CDR3 region: CASSLLLAGSADTQYF. DNA of the CDR3: TGTGCCAGCAGCTTATTACTAGCGGGGTCGGCAGATACGCAGTATTTT.

This clone appeared a few times. The V call is TRBV3-1 (or the pseudogene TRBV3-2), the J call TRBJ1-6; D possibly corresponds to TRBD1 (6 bases). Trimming removed 1 base at V and 9 bases at J, with 13 bases between. Per germline, CDR1 LGHDT and CDR2 YNNKEL (reference sequence). This CDR3 comprises 15 residues. CDR3 residues: CASSQVLDRSSPLHF. The CDR3, as DNA: TGTGCCAGCAGCCAAGTACTGGACAGATCTTCACCCCTCCACTTT.

The gene calls are TRBV29-1 and TRBJ1-1; 7 bases agree with TRBD1. Trimming at V came to 6 bases and at J to 2 bases, leaving 6 bases not matched to a gene. CDR3 length: 13 amino acids. Germline V CDR1 and CDR2: SQVTM, ANQGSEA. The CDR3, as DNA: TGCAGCGTACACAGGGGCTCAAACACTGAAGCTTTCTTT. The encoded protein is CSVHRGSNTEAFF.

The V and J genes are TRBV7-2 and TRBJ2-7; a weak D match, TRBD1 (5 bases). The CDR3 totals 14 residues. V lost 4 bases, J lost 3 bases, and 13 bases lay in between. Per germline, CDR1 SGHTA and CDR2 FQGNSA. The CDR3 loop is CASSSTVFIYEQYF. Here the CDR3 DNA reads TGTGCCAGCAGCTCGACAGTCTTCATCTACGAGCAGTACTTC.

The rearrangement joins TRBV14 to TRBJ2-1; D is perhaps TRBD1 (5 bases). V lost 2 bases and J 2 bases, leaving 10 bases between the germline ends. The CDR3 totals 15 residues. Per the germline V gene, CDR1 is SGHDN and CDR2 is FVKESK. CDR3 in DNA: TGTGCCAGCAGCCAAAGGCAGGGAACCTACAATGAGCAGTTCTTC. Its translation: CASSQRQGTYNEQFF.